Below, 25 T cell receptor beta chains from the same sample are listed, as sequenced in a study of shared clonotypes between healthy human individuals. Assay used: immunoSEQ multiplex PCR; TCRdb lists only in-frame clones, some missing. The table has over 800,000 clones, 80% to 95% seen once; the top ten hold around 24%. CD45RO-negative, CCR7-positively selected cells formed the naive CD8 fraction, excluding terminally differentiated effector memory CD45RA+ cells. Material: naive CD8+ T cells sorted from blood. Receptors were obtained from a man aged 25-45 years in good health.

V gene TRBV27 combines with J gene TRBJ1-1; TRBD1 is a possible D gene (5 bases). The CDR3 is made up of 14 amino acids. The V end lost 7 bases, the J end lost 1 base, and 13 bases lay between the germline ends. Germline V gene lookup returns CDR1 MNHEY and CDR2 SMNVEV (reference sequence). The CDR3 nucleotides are TGTGCCAGCACATCTAGCGGGGGGAACACTGAAGCTTTCTTT. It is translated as CASTSSGGNTEAFF.

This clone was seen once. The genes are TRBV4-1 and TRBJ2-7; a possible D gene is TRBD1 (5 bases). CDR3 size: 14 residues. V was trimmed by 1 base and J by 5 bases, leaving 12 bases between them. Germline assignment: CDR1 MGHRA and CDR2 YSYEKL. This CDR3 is CASSQVRGPHEQYF. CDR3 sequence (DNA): TGCGCCAGCAGCCAAGTAAGGGGCCCCCACGAGCAGTACTTC.

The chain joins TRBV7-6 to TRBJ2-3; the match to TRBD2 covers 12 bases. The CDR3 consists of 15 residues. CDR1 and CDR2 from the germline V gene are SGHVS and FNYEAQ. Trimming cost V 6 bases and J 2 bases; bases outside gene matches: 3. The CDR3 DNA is TGTGCCAGCAGGAGGACTAGCGGGATCACAGATACGCAGTATTTT. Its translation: CASRRTSGITDTQYF.

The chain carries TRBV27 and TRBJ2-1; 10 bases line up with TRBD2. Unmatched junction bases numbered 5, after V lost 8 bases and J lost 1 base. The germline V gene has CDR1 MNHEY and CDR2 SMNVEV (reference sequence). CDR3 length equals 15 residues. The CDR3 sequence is CASGRGLASYNEQFF. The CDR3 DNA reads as TGTGCCAGCGGCCGGGGACTAGCGTCCTACAATGAGCAGTTCTTC.

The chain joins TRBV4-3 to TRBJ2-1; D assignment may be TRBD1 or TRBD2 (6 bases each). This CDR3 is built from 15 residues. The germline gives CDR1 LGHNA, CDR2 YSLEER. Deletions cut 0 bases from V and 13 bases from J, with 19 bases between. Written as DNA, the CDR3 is TGCGCCAGCAGCCAAGATCTAGGAGGGGGGACTTCACAGTTCTTC. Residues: CASSQDLGGGTSQFF.

The CDR3 spells CASSLAGLAPDNEQFF. CDR3 bases: TGCGCCAGCAGCTTGGCGGGACTAGCGCCGGACAATGAGCAGTTCTTC. The chain links TRBV5-1 to TRBJ2-1; 10 bases map to TRBD2. The germline V gene encodes CDR1 SGHRS and CDR2 YFSETQ. This CDR3 comprises 16 residues. With V trimmed by 0 bases and J by 5 bases, 5 bases remained unmatched.

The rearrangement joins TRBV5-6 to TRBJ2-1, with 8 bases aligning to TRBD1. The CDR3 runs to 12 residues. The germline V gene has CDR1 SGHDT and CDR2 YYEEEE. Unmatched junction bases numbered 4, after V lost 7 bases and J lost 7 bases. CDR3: CASQGARNEQFF. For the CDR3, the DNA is TGTGCCAGCCAGGGGGCGCGAAATGAGCAGTTCTTC.

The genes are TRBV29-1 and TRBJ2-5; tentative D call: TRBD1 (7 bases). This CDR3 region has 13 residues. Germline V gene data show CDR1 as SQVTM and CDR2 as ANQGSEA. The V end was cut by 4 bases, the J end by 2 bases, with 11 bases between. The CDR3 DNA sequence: TGCAGCGTTGGGTCAGGGGGGCAAGAGACCCAGTACTTC. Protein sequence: CSVGSGGQETQYF.

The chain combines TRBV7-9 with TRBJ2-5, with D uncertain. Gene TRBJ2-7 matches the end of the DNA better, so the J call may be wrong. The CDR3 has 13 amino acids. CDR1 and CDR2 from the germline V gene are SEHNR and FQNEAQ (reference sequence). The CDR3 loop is CASRPRSNGEQYF. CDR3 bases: TGTGCCAGCAGACCAAGATCAAACGGCGAGCAGTACTTC.

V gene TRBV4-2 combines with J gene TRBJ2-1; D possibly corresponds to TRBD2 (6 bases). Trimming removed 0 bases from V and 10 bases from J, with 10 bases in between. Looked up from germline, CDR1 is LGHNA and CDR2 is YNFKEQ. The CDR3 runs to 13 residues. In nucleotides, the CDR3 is TGTGCCAGCAGCCAAGAGAGCAGCGGGGAGCAGTTCTTC. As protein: CASSQESSGEQFF.

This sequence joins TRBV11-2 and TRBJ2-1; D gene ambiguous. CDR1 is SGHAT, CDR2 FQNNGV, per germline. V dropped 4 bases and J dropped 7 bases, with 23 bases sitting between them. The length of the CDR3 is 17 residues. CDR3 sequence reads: CASSSNPTAVEWNEQFF. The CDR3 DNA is TGTGCCAGCAGCTCGAACCCGACGGCCGTGGAGTGGAATGAGCAGTTCTTC.

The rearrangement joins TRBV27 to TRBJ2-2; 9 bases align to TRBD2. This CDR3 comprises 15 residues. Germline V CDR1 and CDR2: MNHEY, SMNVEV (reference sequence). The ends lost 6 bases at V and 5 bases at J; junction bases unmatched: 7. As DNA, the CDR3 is TGTGCCAGCAGAGGAACTAGCGGGTGGACCGGGGAGCTGTTTTTT. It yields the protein CASRGTSGWTGELFF.

The CDR3 is CSVIHYEQYF. The CDR3 nucleotides are TGCAGCGTTATACACTACGAGCAGTACTTC. The chain is built from TRBV29-1 and TRBJ2-7; D gene ambiguous. The V end lost 5 bases, the J end lost 3 bases, and 5 bases lay between the germline ends. This CDR3 is 10 amino acids long. Germline assignment: CDR1 SQVTM and CDR2 ANQGSEA.

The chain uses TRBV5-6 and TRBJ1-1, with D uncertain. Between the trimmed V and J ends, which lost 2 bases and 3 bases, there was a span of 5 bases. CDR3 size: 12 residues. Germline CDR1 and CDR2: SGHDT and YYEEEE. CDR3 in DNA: TGTGCCAGCAGCTTCTCGGACACTGAAGCTTTCTTT. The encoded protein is CASSFSDTEAFF. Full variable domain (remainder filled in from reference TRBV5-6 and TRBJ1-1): DAGVTQSPTHLIKTRGQQVTLRCSPKSGHDTVSWYQQALGQGPQFIFQYYEEEERQRGNFPDRFSGHQFPNYSSELNVNALLLGDSALYLCASSFSDTEAFFGQGTRLTVV.

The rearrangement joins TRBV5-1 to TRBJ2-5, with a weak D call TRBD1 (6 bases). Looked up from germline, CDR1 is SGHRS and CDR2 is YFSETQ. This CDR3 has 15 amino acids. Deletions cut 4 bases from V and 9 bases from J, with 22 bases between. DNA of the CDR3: TGCGCCAGCAGCGGATCCTCACAGGGATCCGTCTCCCAGTACTTC. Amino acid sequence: CASSGSSQGSVSQYF.

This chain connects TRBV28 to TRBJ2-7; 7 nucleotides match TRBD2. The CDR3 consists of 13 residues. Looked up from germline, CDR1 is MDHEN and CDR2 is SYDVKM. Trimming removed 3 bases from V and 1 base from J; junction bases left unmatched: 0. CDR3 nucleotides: TGTGCCAGCAGTTTCGGGGGGTCCTACGAGCAGTACTTC. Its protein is CASSFGGSYEQYF. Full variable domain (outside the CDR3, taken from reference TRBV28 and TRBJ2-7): DVKVTQSSRYLVKRTGEKVFLECVQDMDHENMFWYRQDPGLGLRLIYFSYDVKMKEKGDIPEGYSVSREKKERFSLILESASTNQTSMYLCASSFGGSYEQYFGPGTRLTVT.

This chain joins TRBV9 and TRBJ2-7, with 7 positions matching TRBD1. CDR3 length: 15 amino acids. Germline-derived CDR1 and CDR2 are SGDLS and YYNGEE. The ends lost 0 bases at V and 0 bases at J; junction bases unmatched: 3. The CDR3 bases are TGTGCCAGCAGCGTAGCGACAGGGCACTCCTACGAGCAGTACTTC. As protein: CASSVATGHSYEQYF.

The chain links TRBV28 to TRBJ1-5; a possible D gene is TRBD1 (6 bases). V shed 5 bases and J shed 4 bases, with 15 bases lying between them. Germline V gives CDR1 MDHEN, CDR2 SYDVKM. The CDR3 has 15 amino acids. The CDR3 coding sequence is TGTGCCAGCAGTCTCAGGCAGGGGAGGAATCAGCCCCAGCATTTT. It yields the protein CASSLRQGRNQPQHF.

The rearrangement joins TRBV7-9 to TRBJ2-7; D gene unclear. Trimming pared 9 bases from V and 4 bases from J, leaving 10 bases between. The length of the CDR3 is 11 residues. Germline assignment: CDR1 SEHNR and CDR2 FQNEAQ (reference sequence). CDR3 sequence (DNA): TGTGCCAGTGGTTGGTATTACGAGCAGTACTTC. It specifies CASGWYYEQYF.

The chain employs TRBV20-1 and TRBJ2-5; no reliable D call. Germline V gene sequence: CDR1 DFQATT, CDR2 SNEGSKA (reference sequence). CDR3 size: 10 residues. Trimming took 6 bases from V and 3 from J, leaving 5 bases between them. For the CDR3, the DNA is TGCAGTGCCCACAAAGAGACCCAGTACTTC. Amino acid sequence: CSAHKETQYF.

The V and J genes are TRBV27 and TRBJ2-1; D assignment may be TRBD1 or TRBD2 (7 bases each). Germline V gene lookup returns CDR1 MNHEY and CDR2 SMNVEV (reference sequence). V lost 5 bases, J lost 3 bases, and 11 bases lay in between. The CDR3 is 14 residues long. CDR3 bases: TGTGCCAGCAGTCCAGGGGGGGTCTACAATGAGCAGTTCTTC. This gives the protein CASSPGGVYNEQFF.

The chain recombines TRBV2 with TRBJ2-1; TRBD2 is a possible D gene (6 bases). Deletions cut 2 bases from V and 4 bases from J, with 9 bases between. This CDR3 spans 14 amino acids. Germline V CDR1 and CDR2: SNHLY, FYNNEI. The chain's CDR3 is CASSESGSYNEQFF. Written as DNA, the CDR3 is TGTGCCAGCAGTGAAAGCGGGTCTTACAATGAGCAGTTCTTC.

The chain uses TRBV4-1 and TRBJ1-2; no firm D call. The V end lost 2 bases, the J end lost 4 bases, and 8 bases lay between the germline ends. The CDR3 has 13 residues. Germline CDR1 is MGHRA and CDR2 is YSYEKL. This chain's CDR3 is CASSQISAYGYTF. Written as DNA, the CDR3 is TGCGCCAGCAGCCAAATCAGTGCCTATGGCTACACCTTC.

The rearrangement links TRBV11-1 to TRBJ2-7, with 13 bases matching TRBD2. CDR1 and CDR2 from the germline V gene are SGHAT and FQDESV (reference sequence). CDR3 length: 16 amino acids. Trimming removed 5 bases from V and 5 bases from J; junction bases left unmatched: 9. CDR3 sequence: CASSTGTSGNWDEQYF. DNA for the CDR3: TGTGCCAGCAGCACCGGGACTAGCGGGAATTGGGACGAGCAGTACTTC.

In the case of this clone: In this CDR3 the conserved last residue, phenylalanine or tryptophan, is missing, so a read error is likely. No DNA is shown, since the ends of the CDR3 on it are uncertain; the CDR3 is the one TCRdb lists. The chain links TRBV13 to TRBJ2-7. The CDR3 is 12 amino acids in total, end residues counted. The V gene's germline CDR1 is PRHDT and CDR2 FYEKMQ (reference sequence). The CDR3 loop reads CASSQGPGLRVI.